A single sample is the source of the 24 T cell receptor beta chains below, sequenced in a study of response to subunit inactivated influenza vaccine. MiXCR, run by TCRdb on the RT-PCR reads, gives a single entry per CDR3 protein. Of hundreds of thousands of distinct CDR3 sequences listed, roughly 15% were seen once; the top ten hold roughly 7.6%. Sequenced material: PBMCs from blood, taken roughly 15 days before vaccination. The receptors were sampled from a man in his fifties or sixties who received an inactivated influenza vaccine.

This clonotype was observed a few times. This rearrangement joins TRBV4-1 to TRBJ1-3; 8 bases are a match to TRBD1. J gave up 3 bases and V 1 base, and 8 bases lay outside the gene matches. The CDR3 runs to 17 residues. CDR1 and CDR2 from the germline V gene are MGHRA and YSYEKL. The CDR3, as DNA: TGCGCCAGCAGCCAAGGTGTACAGGGGGATCGTGGAAACACCATATATTTT. It translates to CASSQGVQGDRGNTIYF.

This clonotype was observed at least ten times. This chain joins TRBV14 and TRBJ2-7, with D unclear. The CDR3 length is 12 residues. Germline CDR1 SGHDN, CDR2 FVKESK. Trimming left V 0 bases short and J 4 bases short, with 4 bases between. The CDR3 DNA reads TGTGCCAGCAGCCAAGATCGGTACGAGCAGTACTTC. Amino acid sequence: CASSQDRYEQYF.

The V gene is TRBV7-3, the J gene TRBJ2-3; no definite D call. V was cut by 3 bases and J by 2 bases, with 9 bases left in between. The CDR3 has 14 residues. Germline V gene lookup returns CDR1 SGHTA and CDR2 FQGTGA. The CDR3 loop reads CASSFRAFTDTQYF. CDR3 DNA: TGTGCCAGCAGCTTTAGGGCCTTCACAGATACGCAGTATTTT.

This clonotype was recorded a few times. The chain links TRBV18 to TRBJ2-6; no clear D gene. Germline V CDR1 and CDR2: KGHSH, LQKENI. V was clipped by 2 bases and J by 1 base, with 12 bases between them. The CDR3 spans 17 residues. CDR3 DNA: TGTGCCAGCTCACCATGGGCGGATCGATCTGGGGCCAACGTCCTGACTTTC. Protein product: CASSPWADRSGANVLTF.

There are a few counts of this clonotype. The chain links TRBV6-2 or TRBV6-3 to TRBJ1-1; D not certain. This CDR3 is 13 amino acids long. Trimming cost V 2 bases and J 5 bases, with 9 bases left between them. Germline CDR1 reads MNHEY; CDR2 reads SVGEGT. The CDR3 region has the DNA TGTGCCAGCAGTTACACCCATGGGACTGAAGCTTTCTTT. It codes for CASSYTHGTEAFF.

The chain couples TRBV28 to TRBJ1-6; D unclear. Germline CDR1 is MDHEN and CDR2 is SYDVKM. Trimming cost V 2 bases and J 8 bases, with 10 bases left between them. The CDR3 consists of 14 residues. CDR3 loop: CASSLPGDHSPLHF. In nucleotides, the CDR3 is TGTGCCAGCAGTTTACCCGGGGATCATTCACCCCTCCACTTT. Full variable domain (missing parts from reference TRBV28 and TRBJ1-6): DVKVTQSSRYLVKRTGEKVFLECVQDMDHENMFWYRQDPGLGLRLIYFSYDVKMKEKGDIPEGYSVSREKKERFSLILESASTNQTSMYLCASSLPGDHSPLHFGNGTRLTVT.

V and J are TRBV12-3 or TRBV12-4 and TRBJ1-4; possibly TRBD1 for D (6 bases). Trimming shortened V by 4 bases and J by 7 bases, and 13 bases separated the two germline ends. The CDR3 runs to 14 residues. The CDR3 region has the DNA TGTGCCAGCAGTTCCGGGGGGGGGCGTGAAAAACTGTTTTTT. This gives the protein CASSSGGGREKLFF.

This clonotype appeared many times. This chain joins TRBV12-3 or TRBV12-4 and TRBJ1-6, with TRBD1 matching 8 bases. CDR3 length equals 14 residues. Trimming at V came to 6 bases and at J to 5 bases, leaving 3 bases not matched to a gene. For the CDR3, the DNA is TGTGCCAGCAGCCGACAGGGGAATAATTCACCCCTCCACTTT. Translated: CASSRQGNNSPLHF.

This clonotype was seen ten or more times. In DNA form, the CDR3 reads TGCAGTGCTAGAGAACACAGGGCCTACGAGCAGTACTTC. Translation gives CSAREHRAYEQYF. The genes are TRBV20-1 and TRBJ2-7, with D maybe TRBD1 (6 bases). In germline, CDR1 is DFQATT, CDR2 SNEGSKA (reference sequence). V lost 0 bases to trimming and J lost 2 bases, with 8 bases between them. CDR3 size: 13 residues.

Only a few counts were recorded for this clonotype. V is TRBV7-2 and J is TRBJ1-4, with TRBD1 matching 8 bases. This CDR3 has 14 amino acids. The V segment lost 4 bases and the J segment 7 bases; nucleotides outside the gene matches: 5. The germline CDR1 and CDR2 sequences are SGHTA and FQGNSA. The CDR3 reads CASSWQGAGEKLFF. For the CDR3, the DNA is TGTGCCAGCAGCTGGCAGGGGGCGGGTGAAAAACTGTTTTTT.

The gene calls are TRBV19 and TRBJ2-2, with TRBD2 as a possible D gene (7 bases). Between the trimmed V and J ends, which lost 7 bases and 4 bases, there was a span of 16 bases. This CDR3 contains 15 residues. Germline CDR1 and CDR2: LNHDA and SQIVND (reference sequence). CDR3 in amino acids: CASTLGGVSTGELFF. CDR3 in DNA: TGTGCCAGTACCCTAGGGGGGGTAAGCACCGGGGAGCTGTTTTTT.

The chain carries TRBV9 and TRBJ1-5; possible D gene TRBD1, 6 bases. From germline, CDR1 is SGDLS and CDR2 YYNGEE. Trimming pared 2 bases from V and 1 base from J, leaving 10 bases between. The CDR3 spans 15 residues. Written as DNA, the CDR3 is TGTGCCAGCAGCGTGAGGGGGGAAAGCAATCAGCCCCAGCATTTT. As protein: CASSVRGESNQPQHF.

The chain has TRBV6-1 and TRBJ1-2; 7 bases are shared with TRBD1. The CDR3 is 12 amino acids. Unmatched junction bases numbered 6, after V lost 6 bases and J lost 8 bases. In germline, CDR1 is MNHNS, CDR2 SASEGT. The CDR3 DNA reads as TGTGCCAGCAGCGTGACAGGGTTGGGCTACACCTTC. This codes for CASSVTGLGYTF.

V gene TRBV6-1 combines with J gene TRBJ2-7, with TRBD2 matching over 12 bases. In germline, CDR1 is MNHNS, CDR2 SASEGT. Germline trimming cut 6 bases from V and 4 bases from J; bases unmatched to any gene: 4. The CDR3 has 14 amino acids. CDR3 nucleotides: TGTGCCAGCAGGTCGACTAGCGGGAGTTACGAGCAGTACTTC. Its protein product is CASRSTSGSYEQYF.

This clonotype was seen many times. V gene TRBV11-2 combines with J gene TRBJ2-1, with TRBD2 identical over 11 bases. CDR3 length: 14 amino acids. Looked up from germline, CDR1 is SGHAT and CDR2 is FQNNGV. The V gene end was trimmed by 6 bases and the J gene end by 10 bases; junction bases not matched to a gene: 8. CDR3: CASSSGTSGTEQFF. CDR3 nucleotide sequence: TGTGCCAGCAGTTCGGGGACTAGCGGAACCGAGCAGTTCTTC. The variable domain in full, with the rest retrieved from reference TRBV11-2 and TRBJ2-1, is EAGVAQSPRYKIIEKRQSVAFWCNPISGHATLYWYQQILGQGPKLLIQFQNNGVVDDSQLPKDRFSAERLKGVDSTLKIQPAKLEDSAVYLCASSSGTSGTEQFFGPGTRLTVL.

This clonotype was recorded a few times. J is TRBJ1-2 and V is TRBV5-6; the match to TRBD1 covers 8 bases. J gave up 5 bases and V 4 bases, and 7 bases lay outside the gene matches. Per germline, CDR1 SGHDT and CDR2 YYEEEE. The CDR3 has 14 residues. This CDR3 reads CASSLDRELYGYTF. In DNA form, the CDR3 reads TGTGCCAGCAGCCTGGACAGGGAGTTATATGGCTACACCTTC.

The table lists this clonotype with many counts. The chain employs TRBV12-3 or TRBV12-4 and TRBJ2-3; D not resolved. This CDR3 has 11 residues. V lost 6 bases to trimming and J lost 2 bases, with 3 bases between them. CDR3 in amino acids: CASRNTDTQYF. The CDR3, as DNA: TGTGCCAGCAGGAACACAGATACGCAGTATTTT.

This clonotype appeared many times. The chain carries TRBV5-1 and TRBJ2-5, with 8 bases matching TRBD1. The CDR3 length is 14 residues. The germline gives CDR1 SGHRS, CDR2 YFSETQ. V shed 4 bases and J 5 bases; nucleotides not matched to a gene: 7. CDR3 sequence (DNA): TGCGCCAGCAGCCAGGACAGGGCGAGGGAGACCCAGTACTTC. Protein product: CASSQDRARETQYF.

A word on this clonotype: A clone one base away is much larger, so this may be a read error. The CDR3 DNA follows: TGTGCCAGCAGCCAAGCCTCCTACGAGCAGTACTTC. This translates into CASSQASYEQYF. V and J are TRBV3-1 and TRBJ2-7; D is unclear. The V gene lost 1 base and the J gene lost 0 bases, with 1 base spanning the gap. The CDR3 runs 12 residues. Looked up from germline, CDR1 is LGHDT and CDR2 is YNNKEL (reference sequence).

The chain carries TRBV10-3 and TRBJ2-2, with TRBD2 matching 8 bases. The junction had 7 bases not matched to a gene; V was cut back by 3 bases and J by 4 bases. CDR3 length: 16 residues. The germline gives CDR1 ENHRY, CDR2 SYGVKD. The CDR3 DNA reads as TGTGCCATCAGTGAAAAAGAGCGGGGGTTCACCGGGGAGCTGTTTTTT. It is translated as CAISEKERGFTGELFF.

In this sample, this clonotype turned up a few times. The gene calls are TRBV7-3 and TRBJ2-1; 8 nucleotides line up with TRBD2. This CDR3 has 13 amino acids. The junction had 6 bases not matched to a gene; V was cut back by 4 bases and J by 10 bases. Looked up from germline, CDR1 is SGHTA and CDR2 is FQGTGA. The CDR3 loop is CASSSRVAGEQFF. The CDR3 nucleotides read TGTGCCAGCAGCTCCCGGGTAGCGGGGGAGCAGTTCTTC.

This clonotype was detected many times. The rearrangement uses TRBV12-3 or TRBV12-4 and TRBJ2-7; TRBD2 might be the D (6 bases). The V end lost 7 bases, the J end lost 7 bases, and 14 bases lay between the germline ends. The CDR3 length is 12 residues. Here the CDR3 reads CASNWNAGEQYF. The CDR3 bases are TGTGCCAGCAATTGGAACGCGGGGGAGCAGTACTTC.

This chain connects TRBV29-1 to TRBJ2-7; maybe TRBD2 (5 bases). This CDR3 has 11 residues. Trimming stripped 1 base from V and 4 bases from J, with 5 bases between. Germline-derived CDR1 and CDR2 are SQVTM and ANQGSEA. The CDR3 reads CSVEGEYEQYF. The CDR3 bases are TGCAGCGTTGAAGGGGAGTACGAGCAGTACTTC.

This clonotype appeared a few times. The genes are TRBV6-5 and TRBJ1-2; the match to TRBD1 covers 7 bases. Unmatched junction bases numbered 10, after V lost 2 bases and J lost 7 bases. The germline CDR1 and CDR2 sequences are MNHEY and SVGAGI. This CDR3 is built from 15 residues. The CDR3 sequence is CASSYSAGQRAGYTF. The CDR3 DNA reads as TGTGCCAGCAGTTACAGCGCGGGACAGAGGGCTGGCTACACCTTC.